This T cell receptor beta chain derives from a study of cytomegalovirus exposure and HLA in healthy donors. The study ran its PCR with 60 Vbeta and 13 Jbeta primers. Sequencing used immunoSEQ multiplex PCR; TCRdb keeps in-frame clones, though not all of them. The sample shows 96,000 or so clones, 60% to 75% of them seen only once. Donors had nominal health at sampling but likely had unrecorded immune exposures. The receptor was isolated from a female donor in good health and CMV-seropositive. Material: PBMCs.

CDR3 in amino acids: CASSYGTVYSNQPQHF. The CDR3 DNA follows: TGTGCCAGCAGTTACGGGACAGTTTATAGCAATCAGCCCCAGCATTTT. This chain joins TRBV6-5 and TRBJ1-5, with 7 bases that match TRBD1. Germline assignment: CDR1 MNHEY and CDR2 SVGAGI. With V trimmed by 2 bases and J by 0 bases, 4 bases remained unmatched. The CDR3 covers 16 residues.